This is a list of T cell receptor beta chains from one sample in a study of blood T cell repertoires in COVID-19. Assay: immunoSEQ multiplex PCR; the TCRdb copy retains only in-frame clones and omits some. The sample consists of under 450,000 clones, approximately 90% of them appearing once. The sample taken for sequencing was peripheral blood. Receptors originate from a woman in her forties with COVID-19, enrolled during active disease. CDR3s include the opening cysteine and the closing phenylalanine or tryptophan.

TRBV27	CASSLILGAPNEKLFF
TRBV27	CASTRGPGDTEAFF
TRBV5-6	CASSLRQGSVDTQYF
TRBV7-8	CASSLAGGVEEKLFF
TRBV5-5	CASRGQGALNIQYF
TRBV11-1	CASSLGHGYEQYF
TRBV2	CASSVSGAEGTQYF
TRBV19	CASTPAGGLYEQYF
TRBV21-1	CASSKATSAGELNTEAFF
TRBV28	CARTRWERIFNEQFF
TRBV28	CASRRSVNTEAFF
TRBV18	CASSPQGANSPLHF
TRBV11-2	CASSSRFSSIEVLGYEQYF
TRBV30	CAWDQGTNTEAFF
TRBV5-1	CASSLEGGVTEAFF
TRBV28	CASSWTENYGYTF
TRBV29-1	CSVVSTSYNEQFF
TRBV5-4	CASSFWRGGVNF
TRBV15	CATSRASGSQFF
TRBV24-1	CATSYGTVGQPQHF
TRBV29-1	CSVDSRRVLGSYNSPLHF
TRBV5-4	CASSFGLVEETQYF
TRBV19	CASSFMPAVVTEAFF
TRBV21-1	CASSKAPSSGGPSYNEQFF
TRBV27	CASSGGLGQGANGYTF
TRBV11-3	CASSFQATDTQYF
TRBV28	CASSFPRQGWGTEAFF
TRBV10-3	CAISESSSGRTYEQYF
TRBV19	CASSPRDRYQPQHF
TRBV12-3/TRBV12-4	CASSQATVGYTF
TRBV5-1	CASSLESLYGYTF
TRBV19	CASSTLAGVRNEQFF
TRBV5-1	CASSGATSTDTQYF
TRBV28	CATQGAGNTIYF
TRBV6-5	CASRVERGLSYEQYF
TRBV6-5	CASSYSASGNYGYTF
TRBV18	CASSPKLADNYEQYF
TRBV2	CASSEAGQGLEGQYF
TRBV28	CASRSTTRGYGYTF
TRBV28	CASRPDMVYGYTF
TRBV29-1	CSVQGRASRNVLTF
TRBV4-3	CASSRDRGDGNEKLFF
TRBV30	CAWSVRRTDQPQHF
TRBV11-3	CASSFGLAGDEQYF
TRBV9	CASSYKTGTSVYNEQFF
TRBV29-1	CSVMRQGAETQYF
TRBV19	CASSGQAMDSPLHF
TRBV14	CASSPRGGSRAEQYF
TRBV3-1/TRBV3-2	CATCPGTINEKLFF
TRBV3-1/TRBV3-2	CASSPTGGGTEAFF
TRBV6-5	CASSYDFRGLTYEQYF
TRBV28	CASTPPKGARGYTF
TRBV28	CASSSHQQGGYGYTF
TRBV5-4	CASSLRTGSEAFF
TRBV18	CASSPSTGFTAEAFF